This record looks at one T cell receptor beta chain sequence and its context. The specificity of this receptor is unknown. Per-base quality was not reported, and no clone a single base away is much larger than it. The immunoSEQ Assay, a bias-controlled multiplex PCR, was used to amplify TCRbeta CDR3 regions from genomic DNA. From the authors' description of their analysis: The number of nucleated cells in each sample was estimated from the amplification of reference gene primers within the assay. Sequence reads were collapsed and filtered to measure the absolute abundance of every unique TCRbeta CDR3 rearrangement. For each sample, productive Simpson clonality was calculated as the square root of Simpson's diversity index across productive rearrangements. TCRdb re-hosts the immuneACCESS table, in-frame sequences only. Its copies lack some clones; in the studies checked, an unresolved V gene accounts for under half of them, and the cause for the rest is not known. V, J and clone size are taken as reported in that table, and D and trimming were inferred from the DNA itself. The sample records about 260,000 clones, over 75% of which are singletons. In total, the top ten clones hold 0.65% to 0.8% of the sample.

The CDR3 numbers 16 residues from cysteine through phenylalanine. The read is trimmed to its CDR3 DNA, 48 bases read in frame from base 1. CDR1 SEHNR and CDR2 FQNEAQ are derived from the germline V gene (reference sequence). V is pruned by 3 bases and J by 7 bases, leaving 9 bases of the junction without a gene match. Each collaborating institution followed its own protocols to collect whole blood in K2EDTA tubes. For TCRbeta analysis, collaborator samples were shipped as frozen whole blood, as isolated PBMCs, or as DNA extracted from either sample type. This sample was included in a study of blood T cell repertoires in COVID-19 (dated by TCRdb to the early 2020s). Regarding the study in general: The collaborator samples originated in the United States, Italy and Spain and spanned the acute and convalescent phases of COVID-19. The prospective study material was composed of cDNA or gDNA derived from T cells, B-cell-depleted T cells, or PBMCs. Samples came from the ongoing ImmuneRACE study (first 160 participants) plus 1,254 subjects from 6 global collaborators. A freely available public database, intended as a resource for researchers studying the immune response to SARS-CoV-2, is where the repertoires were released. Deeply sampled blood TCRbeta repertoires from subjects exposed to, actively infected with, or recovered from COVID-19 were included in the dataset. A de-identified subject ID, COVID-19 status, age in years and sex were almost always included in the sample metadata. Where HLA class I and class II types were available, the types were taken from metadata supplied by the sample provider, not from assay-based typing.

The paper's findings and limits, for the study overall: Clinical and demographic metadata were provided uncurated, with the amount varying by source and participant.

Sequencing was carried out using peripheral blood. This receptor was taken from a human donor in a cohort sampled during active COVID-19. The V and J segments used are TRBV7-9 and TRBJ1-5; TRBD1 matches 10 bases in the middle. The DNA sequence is TGTGCCAGCAGCTTGTTCGACGGGACAGGGGAACAGCCCCAGCATTTT. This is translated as CASSLFDGTGEQPQHF.